This T cell receptor (beta chain) is from a study of cytomegalovirus exposure and HLA in healthy donors. Of note for this clone: The antigen remains unidentified.

This table comes from immunoSEQ multiplex PCR, and its TCRdb copy is limited to in-frame clones, with some not included. The sample holds some 77,000 clones; 85% to 95% are singletons and the top ten take around 1.5%. Study-wide points: Associated with cytomegalovirus, according to the listing, were approximately 160 TCR beta chains. The finding came from a later analysis; first-cohort TCR clusters tended to co-occur in the 130 or so validation repertoires.

This TCR derives from a man younger than 35 in good health and CMV-seropositive. Material for sequencing was PBMCs.

DNA for the CDR3: TGCGCCAGCAGCCAAGACCTAGCGGGGGGCCCTGGGGCCAACGTCCTGACTTTC. Protein product: CASSQDLAGGPGANVLTF. The chain has TRBV4-1 and TRBJ2-6, with TRBD2 identical over 11 bases. Germline V lookup: CDR1 MGHRA, CDR2 YSYEKL. This CDR3 contains 18 residues. Trimming at V came to 0 bases and at J to 2 bases, leaving 3 bases not matched to a gene.